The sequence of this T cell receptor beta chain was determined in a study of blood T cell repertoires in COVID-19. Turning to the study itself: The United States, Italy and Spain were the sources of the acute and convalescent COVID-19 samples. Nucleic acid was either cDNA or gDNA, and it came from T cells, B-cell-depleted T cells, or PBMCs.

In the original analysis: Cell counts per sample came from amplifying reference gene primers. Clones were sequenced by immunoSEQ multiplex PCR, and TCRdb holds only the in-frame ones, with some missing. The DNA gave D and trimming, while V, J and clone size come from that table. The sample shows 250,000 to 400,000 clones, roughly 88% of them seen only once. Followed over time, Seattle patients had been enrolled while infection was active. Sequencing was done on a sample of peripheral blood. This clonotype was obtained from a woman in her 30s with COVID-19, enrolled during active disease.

CDR3 DNA sequence: TGTGCCACCAGGACAGGGGTAAGAGATACGCAGTATTTT. Its protein is CATRTGVRDTQYF. V and J are TRBV28 and TRBJ2-3; 9 positions match TRBD1. Germline CDR1 MDHEN, CDR2 SYDVKM. The CDR3 extends over 13 amino acids. J gave up 5 bases and V 10 bases, and 7 bases lay outside the gene matches.